The table lists the clone carrying this T cell receptor beta chain with many counts. TCRdb reprocessed the PCR reads with MiXCR, giving one entry per CDR3 protein. The sample lists hundreds of thousands of distinct CDR3 sequences; over 25% were seen once. The sample comes from a study of molecular identifiers for immune sequencing clone quantification. Naive CD8 T cells were sorted, and the gate applied was CD8+CD4-CCR7+CD45RA+. Looked up from germline, CDR1 is MNHEY and CDR2 is SVGAGI. The CDR3 sequence is 16 residues long. V was cut by 4 bases and J by 6 bases, with 18 bases left in between. The rearrangement uses TRBV6-5 and TRBJ2-2, with D possibly TRBD1 on 6 matching bases. Sample: naive CD8+ T cells from blood, with Jurkat cell RNA spiked in. Subset reported: FACS-sorted CD8+CD4-CCR7+CD45RA+ naive T cells. The sequence was collected from a human donor in good health. Some libraries in this study had Jurkat cell RNA spiked in. CDR3 amino acids: CASSFPRGSGAGELFF. CDR3 bases: TGTGCCAGCAGTTTCCCGAGGGGGTCTGGGGCCGGGGAGCTGTTTTTT.